Presented here are 7 T cell receptor beta chains from one specimen sequenced in a study of blood T cell repertoires in COVID-19 (dated by TCRdb to 2020 to 2021). Libraries came from the immunoSEQ multiplex PCR assay. TCRdb provides this immuneACCESS table in a form limited to in-frame rearrangements. Some clones are lacking; in checked studies, under half of them reflect an unresolved V gene, and why the rest are absent is not known. The table for this sample lists around 60,000 clones; approximately 81% of them were counted only once. The biggest ten clones account for roughly a sixth of the sample. The source material was peripheral blood. The receptor set was obtained from a man aged 60-69 years with COVID-19, enrolled during active disease.

The chain recombines TRBV9 with TRBJ2-7, with 7 nucleotides matching TRBD1. This CDR3 is 15 amino acids long. Germline loops: CDR1 SGDLS, CDR2 YYNGEE. V shed 0 bases and J 4 bases; nucleotides not matched to a gene: 7. The CDR3 is CASSVGVGGSYEQYF. The DNA of the CDR3 is TGTGCCAGCAGCGTAGGGGTAGGGGGCTCTTACGAGCAGTACTTC.

This chain connects TRBV6-5 to TRBJ2-5; weak D call: TRBD2 (5 bases). Trimming removed 10 bases at V and 0 bases at J, with 15 bases between. The CDR3 has 14 amino acids. Germline lookup yields CDR1 MNHEY and CDR2 SVGAGI. The CDR3 protein is CATTTGSYQETQYF. The CDR3, as DNA: TGTGCCACCACCACGGGATCGTACCAAGAGACCCAGTACTTC.

V is TRBV7-2 and J is TRBJ2-5; D gene uncertain. V was shortened by 0 bases and J by 2 bases, with 7 bases between the two germline ends. Germline V gene data show CDR1 as SGHTA and CDR2 as FQGNSA. There are 14 residues in the CDR3. The CDR3 DNA reads TGTGCCAGCAGCTTAGCTTGGCAGCAAGAGACCCAGTACTTC. It translates to CASSLAWQQETQYF.

The CDR3 DNA is TGTGCCAGCAGCCGAACTAGCGGGGGGGCCAGGGAGCAGTTCTTC. Protein sequence: CASSRTSGGAREQFF. The genes are TRBV5-6 and TRBJ2-1, with 13 bases fitting TRBD2. J gave up 10 bases and V 4 bases, and 8 bases lay outside the gene matches. Germline-derived CDR1 and CDR2 are SGHDT and YYEEEE. The CDR3 covers 15 residues. The full variable domain, in which reference TRBV5-6 and TRBJ2-1 provide the parts outside the CDR3, is DAGVTQSPTHLIKTRGQQVTLRCSPKSGHDTVSWYQQALGQGPQFIFQYYEEEERQRGNFPDRFSGHQFPNYSSELNVNALLLGDSALYLCASSRTSGGAREQFFGPGTRLTVL.

The V gene is TRBV18, the J gene TRBJ2-1; 8 bases line up with TRBD1. V was pared by 3 bases and J by 4 bases, with 5 bases of the junction left unmatched. Germline lookup yields CDR1 KGHSH and CDR2 LQKENI. The CDR3 is 15 residues long. CDR3 in DNA: TGTGCCAGCTCACCCGGACAGGGATTTTACAATGAGCAGTTCTTC. Amino acids: CASSPGQGFYNEQFF.

There are a few counts of this clone. The chain couples TRBV28 to TRBJ1-5; D not certain. Germline lookup yields CDR1 MDHEN and CDR2 SYDVKM. The CDR3 totals 14 residues. V shed 5 bases and J shed 9 bases, with 17 bases lying between them. CDR3 residues: CASSTSDFLGPQHF. The DNA for the CDR3 is TGTGCCAGCAGTACCTCAGACTTTCTTGGGCCCCAGCATTTT.

This chain connects TRBV15 to TRBJ2-7; TRBD2 matches 7 bases. CDR1 and CDR2 from the germline V gene are LNHNV and YYDKDF (reference sequence). Unmatched junction bases numbered 13, after V lost 0 bases and J lost 2 bases. This CDR3 comprises 18 residues. The CDR3 DNA reads TGTGCCACCAGCAGAGACAATGCCGACGGACTAGTTACCTACGAGCAGTACTTC. This gives the protein CATSRDNADGLVTYEQYF.